This T cell receptor beta chain was sequenced during a study of technical replicates of blood from several donors. This table comes from immunoSEQ multiplex PCR, and its TCRdb copy is limited to in-frame clones, with some not included. The repertoire has around 89,000 clones, over 85% of them found once; the top ten carry roughly 0.26%. CDR1 is SGHDN, CDR2 FVKESK, per germline. Trimming stripped 5 bases from V and 4 bases from J, with 10 bases between. This CDR3 spans 13 amino acids. The receptor was isolated from a human donor in good health. Sequenced input: T cells isolated from PBMCs. The V call is TRBV14, the J call TRBJ2-3; D might be TRBD1 (5 bases). The CDR3 coding sequence is TGTGCCAGCAGCGGCAGGGTGCCAGATACGCAGTATTTT. The encoded protein is CASSGRVPDTQYF.